The 8 T cell receptor beta chains listed next were all sequenced from one sample in a study of regulatory T cells in long-lasting Graves disease. Through Arm-PCR of CDR3 regions and iRepertoire HTBI primers, TCR beta libraries were built. TCRdb analysed the multiplex PCR reads with MiXCR anew, one entry per CDR3 protein. Of about 240,000 distinct CDR3 sequences in the sample, around 20% were seen once. The time point here: newly diagnosed GD, antithyroid drugs for less than 3 months. PBMC-extracted RNA yielded the TCR library. The specimen was peripheral blood mononuclear cells (PBMCs), collected at new diagnosis, from a patient treated with antithyroid drugs. The receptors derive from a female donor with Graves disease.

At least ten counts were recorded for this clonotype. The chain recombines TRBV6-1 with TRBJ2-1; 10 positions match TRBD1. CDR3 size: 15 residues. Germline lookup yields CDR1 MNHNS and CDR2 SASEGT. V lost 6 bases to trimming and J lost 8 bases; unmatched junction nucleotides: 10. CDR3 nucleotide sequence: TGTGCCAGCAGCCCGGGGACAGGGGAGACCTATGAGCAGTTCTTC. Translation gives CASSPGTGETYEQFF.

The rearrangement links TRBV3-2 to TRBJ2-7; the tabulated D call, TRBD1, remains unverified against the DNA. TRBV3-2 is recorded as a pseudogene. CDR3 length equals 14 residues. CDR3 residues: CASSQRDRGREQYF. As DNA, the CDR3 is TGTGCCAGCAGCCAACGGGACAGGGGGCGCGAGCAGTACTTC.

In its sample, this clonotype was seen many times. This chain connects TRBV6-1 to TRBJ1-4; TRBD1 agrees at 8 bases. The germline V gene has CDR1 MNHNS and CDR2 SASEGT. V dropped 6 bases and J dropped 8; count of bases not matched to a gene: 5. The CDR3 contains 13 residues. The DNA for the CDR3 is TGTGCCAGCAGGATGACAGGGGACGAAAAACTGTTTTTT. It encodes CASRMTGDEKLFF.

The chain couples TRBV29-1 to TRBJ1-1; TRBD1 matches 7 bases. V dropped 3 bases and J dropped 4; count of bases not matched to a gene: 5. The CDR3 consists of 13 residues. The germline V gene encodes CDR1 SQVTM and CDR2 ANQGSEA. In DNA, the CDR3 is TGCAGCGTTGAGAGGGGGCGCGGCACTGAAGCTTTCTTT. Translating gives CSVERGRGTEAFF.

This clonotype was counted ten times or more. The rearrangement links TRBV29-1 to TRBJ2-1; D is ambiguous. CDR3 size: 15 residues. Deletions cut 0 bases from V and 0 bases from J, with 9 bases between. From germline, CDR1 is SQVTM and CDR2 ANQGSEA. In nucleotides, the CDR3 is TGCAGCGTTGAAGATCGGGCGCTCTCCTACAATGAGCAGTTCTTC. Translation gives CSVEDRALSYNEQFF.

In regard to this clonotype: The junction does not match germline at one end; this may be a read error. The CDR3 loop reads CTSRRDRGYTGELFF. For the CDR3, the DNA is TGTACCAGCAGGCGTGACAGGGGGTACACCGGGGAGCTGTTTTTT. The chain has TRBV28 and TRBJ2-2; 9 bases match TRBD1. There are 15 residues in the CDR3. Germline V gene lookup returns CDR1 MDHEN and CDR2 SYDVKM.

The table lists this clonotype with many counts. This chain uses TRBV12-3 or TRBV12-4 with TRBJ2-1; no reliable D call. V was cut by 3 bases and J by 6 bases, with 12 bases left in between. This CDR3 spans 14 amino acids. CDR3 residues: CASSLAATTNEQFF. The CDR3, as DNA: TGTGCCAGCAGTTTGGCGGCCACGACCAATGAGCAGTTCTTC.

The table lists this clonotype with many counts. V gene TRBV11-2 combines with J gene TRBJ1-3; possible D gene TRBD1, 5 bases. CDR1 and CDR2 (germline): SGHAT, FQNNGV. V dropped 5 bases and J dropped 2 bases, with 19 bases sitting between them. The CDR3 is made up of 17 amino acids. The CDR3 DNA reads as TGTGCCAGCAGCCCCCGAGCCACAGGTGCTACTGGAAACACCATATATTTT. The encoded protein is CASSPRATGATGNTIYF.